Sequencing of this T cell receptor beta chain was carried out in a study of blood T cell repertoires in COVID-19. Sequencing used immunoSEQ multiplex PCR; TCRdb keeps in-frame clones, though not all of them. Here the sample spans just over 300,000 clones, around 84% being singletons. Germline V gives CDR1 MRHNA, CDR2 SNTAGT. The CDR3 is 13 residues long. V was clipped by 3 bases and J by 6 bases; unmatched bases: 2. The V call is TRBV6-4, the J call TRBJ2-3; TRBD2 matches at 8 bases. Sequencing was done on a sample of PBMCs or T cells enriched from blood (not recorded which). This clonotype was sampled from a man aged 25-45 years who had recovered from COVID-19. This CDR3 reads CASSETSVDTQYF. The CDR3 DNA follows: TGTGCCAGCAGTGAGACTAGCGTGGATACGCAGTATTTT.